What follows are 11 T cell receptor beta chains derived from one specimen sequenced in a study of T cell responses to AZD1222 COVID-19 vaccine. This table comes from immunoSEQ multiplex PCR, and its TCRdb copy is limited to in-frame clones, with some not included. The data show about 160,000 clones, about 91% seen once. The sample in question was peripheral blood, obtained 28 days after the second AZD1222 dose. The receptors come from an adult who received the AZD1222 COVID-19 vaccine.

As regards this clone: The sample has other DNA sequences that encode this CDR3 too. The genes are TRBV19 and TRBJ1-5, with no clear D. V lost 6 bases to trimming and J lost 7 bases, with 10 bases between them. Looked up from germline, CDR1 is LNHDA and CDR2 is SQIVND (reference sequence). This CDR3 is built from 12 residues. CDR3 nucleotide sequence: TGTGCCAGTAGGTCACTTGGGCAGCCCCAGCATTTT. It is translated as CASRSLGQPQHF.

The genes are TRBV30 and TRBJ1-1; perhaps TRBD1 as D (5 bases). The CDR3 consists of 14 residues. Germline assignment: CDR1 GTSNPN and CDR2 SVGIG (reference sequence). V was shortened by 3 bases and J by 4 bases, with 15 bases between the two germline ends. The CDR3 is CAWRGSRVITEAFF. CDR3 sequence (DNA): TGTGCCTGGAGAGGGAGCAGGGTGATCACTGAAGCTTTCTTT.

The genes are TRBV7-2 and TRBJ1-4; D is undetermined. Germline V gene lookup returns CDR1 SGHTA and CDR2 FQGNSA. There are 11 residues in the CDR3. V lost 8 bases to trimming and J lost 4 bases, with 5 bases between them. In nucleotides, the CDR3 is TGTGCCAGCCGCTATAATGAAAAACTGTTTTTT. Translation gives CASRYNEKLFF.

The J gene is TRBJ1-5, the V gene TRBV21-1; the D call in the table, TRBD1, was not verified against the DNA. TRBV21-1 is labeled a pseudogene. The CDR3 is 15 amino acids. In DNA form, the CDR3 reads TGTGCCCAGGGGGATCGGACGGAGGATGATCAGCCCCAGCATTTT. This codes for CAQGDRTEDDQPQHF.

The V gene is TRBV2, the J gene TRBJ2-3; D is possibly TRBD2 (5 bases). Trimming left V 4 bases short and J 2 bases short, with 13 bases between. The germline V gene encodes CDR1 SNHLY and CDR2 FYNNEI. The CDR3 spans 15 residues. The CDR3 sequence is CASSVGLLYTDTQYF. CDR3 nucleotides: TGTGCCAGCAGTGTAGGACTCCTATACACAGATACGCAGTATTTT.

V is TRBV5-1 and J is TRBJ1-5, with D possibly matching TRBD1 (6 bases). V lost 0 bases and J lost 2, with 9 bases in between. Germline CDR1 and CDR2: SGHRS and YFSETQ. This CDR3 contains 15 residues. CDR3 region: CASSLEGGGNQPQHF. The CDR3 DNA reads TGCGCCAGCAGCTTGGAGGGGGGCGGCAATCAGCCCCAGCATTTT. The complete variable domain, with remaining parts taken from reference TRBV5-1 and TRBJ1-5, reads KAGVTQTPRYLIKTRGQQVTLSCSPISGHRSVSWYQQTPGQGLQFLFEYFSETQRNKGNFPGRFSGRQFSNSRSEMNVSTLELGDSALYLCASSLEGGGNQPQHFGDGTRLSIL.

This chain joins TRBV5-1 and TRBJ1-2; 9 positions match TRBD1. CDR3 length equals 16 residues. Germline CDR1 reads SGHRS; CDR2 reads YFSETQ. J lost 14 bases, V lost 2 bases, and 19 bases had no gene match. CDR3 DNA: TGCGCCAGCAGCTTAGATCCTCCCGGGACAGGGACTACTGGAACCTTC. Translated: CASSLDPPGTGTTGTF.

The chain joins TRBV9 to TRBJ2-7, with a weak D call TRBD1 (5 bases). The CDR3 has 14 amino acids. V shed 0 bases and J shed 0 bases, with 7 bases lying between them. Germline assignment: CDR1 SGDLS and CDR2 YYNGEE. The CDR3: CASSVEGHSYEQYF. CDR3 DNA: TGTGCCAGCAGCGTAGAGGGGCACTCCTACGAGCAGTACTTC.

The chain recombines TRBV11-2 with TRBJ1-1; D unresolved. CDR3 length: 13 residues. V gave up 0 bases and J gave up 3 bases, with 5 bases separating them. Per the germline V gene, CDR1 is SGHAT and CDR2 is FQNNGV. CDR3 loop: CASSLEGHTEAFF. Here the CDR3 DNA reads TGTGCCAGCAGCTTAGAGGGTCACACTGAAGCTTTCTTT.

The rearrangement uses TRBV5-1 and TRBJ1-2, with D unresolved. The CDR3 is 15 amino acids. Germline V gene sequence: CDR1 SGHRS, CDR2 YFSETQ. V gave up 0 bases and J gave up 1 base, with 10 bases separating them. The CDR3 loop reads CASSLAAGVNYGYTF. CDR3 in DNA: TGCGCCAGCAGCTTGGCCGCAGGAGTTAACTATGGCTACACCTTC.

The V and J genes are TRBV28 and TRBJ1-4, with 10 bases lining up with TRBD1. The V gene end was trimmed by 4 bases and the J gene end by 7 bases; junction bases not matched to a gene: 3. Germline V gives CDR1 MDHEN, CDR2 SYDVKM. This CDR3 has 14 residues. The CDR3 loop reads CASSSTGGIEKLFF. CDR3 nucleotides: TGTGCCAGCAGTTCGACAGGGGGCATTGAAAAACTGTTTTTT.